These T cell receptor beta chains were read from a single sample in a study of Ad26.COV2.S vaccination and SARS-CoV-2 variants. Sequencing used immunoSEQ multiplex PCR; TCRdb keeps in-frame clones, though not all of them. Of over 400,000 clones in the sample, roughly 87% were seen once. The sequences come from peripheral blood, collected in a trial of Ad26.COV2.S vaccine versus placebo. The receptors derive from a person between 18 and 65 years old who received the Ad26.COV2.S COVID-19 vaccine or a placebo. CDR3s include the opening cysteine and the closing phenylalanine or tryptophan. Each record gives: CDR3 DNA, CDR3 protein, J gene, clone size, D gene, V gene. A D gene is named only where the DNA matches it firmly. Some rows have no size entry. The others give once, few or many, or a class for an expanded clone.

TGTGCCAGCAGCTTAGTGGGGGAGGGTGAGCAGTTCTTC CASSLVGEGEQFF TRBJ2-1 - TRBD2 TRBV11-1
TGTGCCAGCAGCCAAGAGGGAGGCTACTATGGCTACACCTTC CASSQEGGYYGYTF TRBJ1-2 - - TRBV14
TGTGCCACCAGTGAAGCGAGAGGGACGGACAATGAGCAGTTCTTC CATSEARGTDNEQFF TRBJ2-1 - - TRBV24-1
TGTGCCAGCAGCTTGGTAAAGGGGGAAAGCGAGCAGTACTTC CASSLVKGESEQYF TRBJ2-7 few - TRBV5-6
TGTGCCAGCAGACCGAACAGGGGACTTGATACGCAGTATTTT CASRPNRGLDTQYF TRBJ2-3 - - TRBV7-8
TGTGCCAGCAGTATTATGAACACTGAAGCTTTCTTT CASSIMNTEAFF TRBJ1-1 - - TRBV6-5
TGTGCCAGCAGTTCGTGGATTGGGAACACTGAAGCTTTCTTT CASSSWIGNTEAFF TRBJ1-1 few - TRBV6-5
TGTGCCATCAGTGAGGGCAGGTCCCCTAAAAACACCGGGGAGCTGTTTTTT CAISEGRSPKNTGELFF TRBJ2-2 - - TRBV10-3
TGTGCCAGCAGCTTAGACGGTGCGGGCGGGAATTCACCCCTCCACTTT CASSLDGAGGNSPLHF TRBJ1-6 - - TRBV11-1
TGTGCCAGCAGCCGACAGGGGGAATTTAGCTACGAGCAGTACTTC CASSRQGEFSYEQYF TRBJ2-7 - TRBD1 TRBV9
TGTGCCAGCAGCTTTGGGCCCCTTGGGGCCGGGGAGCTGTTTTTT CASSFGPLGAGELFF TRBJ2-2 - - TRBV5-4
TGTGCCAGCAGCCCCCGGACAGGGGCGAACTATGGCTACACCTTC CASSPRTGANYGYTF TRBJ1-2 - TRBD1 TRBV5-6
TGTGCCAGCAGTTACTCCGGACGGACTAGCACAGATACGCAGTATTTT CASSYSGRTSTDTQYF TRBJ2-3 - - TRBV6-5
TGCGCCAGCAGCCAAGGACTGCAGGACATCTATGGCTACACCTTC CASSQGLQDIYGYTF TRBJ1-2 - - TRBV4-3
TGTGCCAGCAGTTACTCAACAGGGGGCATGAACACTGAAGCTTTCTTT CASSYSTGGMNTEAFF TRBJ1-1 - TRBD1 TRBV6-5
TGTGCCAGCAGTTTAACGGTCCGGGGGGTGAGCTCCTACAATGAGCAGTTCTTC CASSLTVRGVSSYNEQFF TRBJ2-1 - TRBD2 TRBV6-2/TRBV6-3
TGCGCCAGCAGCCAAATGGGCCGGGGGGATTCACCCCTCCACTTT CASSQMGRGDSPLHF TRBJ1-6 - - TRBV4-1
TGTGCCAGCAGCGGAACCACAGGGATAGGAGAAAAACTGTTTTTT CASSGTTGIGEKLFF TRBJ1-4 - - TRBV7-9
TGTGCCACCAGCAGAGACAGGACCCCTAGCACAGATACGCAGTATTTT CATSRDRTPSTDTQYF TRBJ2-3 - - TRBV15
TGTGCCAGCAGTTTACAGGGCAATCAGCCCCAGCATTTT CASSLQGNQPQHF TRBJ1-5 - - TRBV27
TGTGCCAGCAGCCAAGACTCAGCCAACCCGCCGGAGACCCAGTACTTC CASSQDSANPPETQYF TRBJ2-5 - - TRBV4-2
TGCAGTGCTAGTGGACAGGGCGGTGAGACCCAGTACTTC CSASGQGGETQYF TRBJ2-5 - TRBD1 TRBV20-1
TGCGCCAGCAGCCAAGGTTCCGTCAGGGAGGATGAAAAACTGTTTTTT CASSQGSVREDEKLFF TRBJ1-4 - - TRBV4-1
TGTGCCAGCAGTTTATACAGGGGTGTAGATACGCAGTATTTT CASSLYRGVDTQYF TRBJ2-3 - TRBD1 TRBV28
TGTGCCACCCGGACAGGGGATCAGCCCCAGCATTTT CATRTGDQPQHF TRBJ1-5 - TRBD1 TRBV6-5
TGTGCCAGCAGCCGAACGGCAGTTTTCCTAGAAAAACTGTTTTTT CASSRTAVFLEKLFF TRBJ1-4 - - TRBV9
TGTGCCAGCAGCTTGGGTCCTTCAGGAGGACAGCCCCAGCATTTT CASSLGPSGGQPQHF TRBJ1-5 - - TRBV11-2
TGTGCCAGCAGCCGGACAGGTCTGACAGATACGCAGTATTTT CASSRTGLTDTQYF TRBJ2-3 - TRBD1 TRBV13
TGCAGCGTGAGGGGCAACCTGAACACTGAAGCTTTCTTT CSVRGNLNTEAFF TRBJ1-1 - - TRBV29-1
TGCAGTGCTGGGGAAGACTATGGCTACACCTTC CSAGEDYGYTF TRBJ1-2 few - TRBV20-1
TGCGCCAGCAGCTCAACAGGGACCCAAGAGACCCAGTACTTC CASSSTGTQETQYF TRBJ2-5 - - TRBV5-1
TGTGCCAGCTCGGAGGGACAGGGTCGATCCTACAATGAGCAGTTCTTC CASSEGQGRSYNEQFF TRBJ2-1 - TRBD1 TRBV18
TGTGCCAGCAGCGTAGCCCGGGAGGGCCAGAATGAGCAGTTCTTC CASSVAREGQNEQFF TRBJ2-1 - TRBD2 TRBV9
TGTGCCAGCAGCTTATCGCAGAGCTACGAGCAGTACTTC CASSLSQSYEQYF TRBJ2-7 - - TRBV7-8
TGTGCCAGCAGCTTCAATCAAGAGGGGACTGAAGCTTTCTTT CASSFNQEGTEAFF TRBJ1-1 - - TRBV7-2
TGTGCCAGCAGCCCGGGGGGGACAGGCGTCTATAATTCACCCCTCCACTTT CASSPGGTGVYNSPLHF TRBJ1-6 - TRBD1 TRBV7-2
TGCGCCAGCAGCTTGGAAAGCTTTGGTAATGAGCAGTTCTTC CASSLESFGNEQFF TRBJ2-1 few - TRBV5-1
TGCGCCAGCAGCAGCCGGGACTCACGCACAGATACGCAGTATTTT CASSSRDSRTDTQYF TRBJ2-3 - - TRBV5-1
TGTGCCAGCAGCCAGGGACTAGCGGGCCTCAATGAGCAGTTCTTC CASSQGLAGLNEQFF TRBJ2-1 once TRBD2 TRBV7-3
TGTGCCAGCAGTGAAACTTGGGGCAATCAGCCCCAGCATTTT CASSETWGNQPQHF TRBJ1-5 once - TRBV6-1
TGCGCCAGCAGCCAAGACCCTCGGGGTTCACCCCTCCACTTT CASSQDPRGSPLHF TRBJ1-6 few - TRBV4-3
TGTGCCAGCAGTTGGGCGGCCTACAATGAGCAGTTCTTC CASSWAAYNEQFF TRBJ2-1 - - TRBV28
TGTGCCAGCAGCCCCCCGGGTGGGCGGAGCACAGATACGCAGTATTTT CASSPPGGRSTDTQYF TRBJ2-3 - - TRBV5-4
TGTGCCAGCAAGCCCGGAGGAAATACGCAGTATTTT CASKPGGNTQYF TRBJ2-3 once - TRBV6-5
TGTGCCAGCAGCTTAGACAGAACATACTCTGGGGCCAACGTCCTGACTTTC CASSLDRTYSGANVLTF TRBJ2-6 - - TRBV7-6
TGTGCCAGCAGTACCCCCCGCGGGGTTAACTATGGCTACACCTTC CASSTPRGVNYGYTF TRBJ1-2 once - TRBV6-4
TGTGCCAGCAGCAAAGATGGCGGGGGCTCCTACAATGAGCAGTTCTTC CASSKDGGGSYNEQFF TRBJ2-1 once - TRBV21-1
TGTGCCAGCAGCTTTAAGGGCAGCAATCAGCCCCAGCATTTT CASSFKGSNQPQHF TRBJ1-5 - - TRBV7-2
TGTGCCAGCAGCGGACAGGGAAACACCATATATTTT CASSGQGNTIYF TRBJ1-3 - - TRBV7-9
TGTGCCAGCAGCTTGATGACGGACAGGGATTCACCCCTCCACTTT CASSLMTDRDSPLHF TRBJ1-6 - TRBD1 TRBV5-4
TGTGCCAGCAGTGAAGGAAACGGACCGGAGCAGTTCTTC CASSEGNGPEQFF TRBJ2-1 - - TRBV6-1
TGTGCCAGCAGCGTAGACAGGCTGAGCACAGATACGCAGTATTTT CASSVDRLSTDTQYF TRBJ2-3 - - TRBV9